These 22 T cell receptor beta chains originate from one sample sequenced in a study of early T cells in non-severe SARS-CoV-2 infection. In TCRdb, the 5' RACE reads were re-called with MiXCR into one record per CDR3 protein. The table shows roughly 46,000 distinct CDR3 sequences, with over 5% occurring only once. The sample was whole blood, taken at baseline. The receptor set was obtained from an adult who was a healthcare worker with PCR-confirmed SARS-CoV-2 infection or an uninfected control (not recorded which).

This clonotype was found many times. The chain employs TRBV29-1 and TRBJ1-1; D is uncertain. The CDR3 sequence is 12 residues long. The germline V gene has CDR1 SQVTM and CDR2 ANQGSEA. Trimming cost V 5 bases and J 1 base, with 8 bases left between them. CDR3 loop: CSVQVSNTEAFF. CDR3 sequence (DNA): TGCAGCGTTCAGGTATCGAACACTGAAGCTTTCTTT.

As to this clonotype: Possible read error: a much larger clone is one base away. The chain carries TRBV10-2 and TRBJ1-1, with TRBD1 as a possible D gene (6 bases). The CDR3 contains 13 residues. Germline CDR1 and CDR2: WSHSY and SAAADI. CDR3 in amino acids: CAGRDTRNTEAFF. The CDR3 DNA sequence: TGTGCCGGCAGGGACACTAGGAACACTGAAGCTTTCTTT.

This clonotype was recorded at least ten times. This chain links TRBV10-3 with TRBJ2-3; D is perhaps TRBD2 (6 bases). This CDR3 has 16 residues. V dropped 2 bases and J dropped 4 bases, with 16 bases sitting between them. Germline V CDR1 and CDR2: ENHRY, SYGVKD. The CDR3 DNA sequence: TGTGCCATCAGTGAGGCTCCGGCTAGCGACGCAGATACGCAGTATTTT. It codes for CAISEAPASDADTQYF.

This clonotype was seen repeatedly, ten times or more. The chain recombines TRBV11-2 with TRBJ2-1, with TRBD2 as a possible D gene (6 bases). V dropped 5 bases and J dropped 2 bases, with 13 bases sitting between them. The CDR3 length is 15 residues. Germline CDR1 is SGHAT and CDR2 is FQNNGV. This CDR3 is CASSRGDLAYNEQFF. DNA of the CDR3: TGTGCCAGCAGCCGCGGGGACCTTGCCTACAATGAGCAGTTCTTC.

This clonotype was seen ten or more times. The chain combines TRBV11-2 with TRBJ2-1; D unclear. Germline CDR1 reads SGHAT; CDR2 reads FQNNGV. CDR3 length: 13 amino acids. The germline V and J ends were trimmed by 5 bases and 9 bases, with 14 bases remaining between them. The CDR3 reads CASSQTQAGEQFF. The CDR3 DNA is TGTGCCAGCAGCCAAACGCAGGCAGGTGAGCAGTTCTTC.

This clonotype was picked up many times. The chain carries TRBV5-1 and TRBJ2-2; D is possibly TRBD2 (6 bases). V was cut by 3 bases and J by 5 bases, with 17 bases left in between. From germline, CDR1 is SGHRS and CDR2 YFSETQ. This CDR3 region has 16 residues. The CDR3 coding sequence is TGCGCCAGCAGCTCCGGGAGCCTGACAAAGACCGGGGAGCTGTTTTTT. It encodes CASSSGSLTKTGELFF.

There are many counts of this clonotype. V gene TRBV10-3 combines with J gene TRBJ1-2, with TRBD1 as a possible D gene (5 bases). From germline, CDR1 is ENHRY and CDR2 SYGVKD. The CDR3 totals 13 residues. The germline V and J ends were trimmed by 5 bases and 4 bases, with 11 bases remaining between them. The CDR3 DNA sequence: TGTGCCATCAGTAATACAGGCTTCTATGGCTACACCTTC. Translated, it gives CAISNTGFYGYTF.

This clonotype was seen repeatedly, ten times or more. The V and J genes are TRBV11-2 and TRBJ2-5; 9 bases are a match to TRBD1. The CDR3 is 17 residues long. The germline CDR1 and CDR2 sequences are SGHAT and FQNNGV. V trimming: 3 bases; J trimming: 4 bases; junction bases outside the gene matches: 12. CDR3: CASSFEYPRTGAETQYF. CDR3 DNA sequence: TGTGCCAGCAGCTTCGAATACCCCCGGACAGGGGCAGAGACCCAGTACTTC.

This clonotype was counted many times. The chain recombines TRBV7-9 with TRBJ2-3, with D uncertain. In germline, CDR1 is SEHNR, CDR2 FQNEAQ (reference sequence). V was pared by 4 bases and J by 0 bases, with 20 bases between. The CDR3 sequence is 18 residues long. CDR3 residues: CASSSHLGSATSTDTQYF. As DNA, the CDR3 is TGTGCCAGCAGCTCCCACCTGGGAAGTGCCACTAGCACAGATACGCAGTATTTT.

This chain joins TRBV4-1 and TRBJ2-3; D might be TRBD2 (6 bases). The germline gives CDR1 MGHRA, CDR2 YSYEKL. The CDR3 extends over 17 amino acids. Trimming removed 4 bases at V and 0 bases at J, with 17 bases between. This chain's CDR3 is CASSPNLLAASTDTQYF. DNA for the CDR3: TGCGCCAGCAGCCCAAATTTACTAGCAGCTAGCACAGATACGCAGTATTTT.

This clonotype was seen at least ten times. This chain links TRBV14 with TRBJ2-2; no firm D call. The length of the CDR3 is 15 residues. Trimming stripped 0 bases from V and 4 bases from J, with 9 bases between. In germline, CDR1 is SGHDN, CDR2 FVKESK. CDR3 nucleotide sequence: TGTGCCAGCAGCCAAGATATTGTTCCCACCGGGGAGCTGTTTTTT. Its translation: CASSQDIVPTGELFF.

This clonotype was observed a few times. The chain employs TRBV24-1 and TRBJ2-3; D is unclear. Per germline, CDR1 KGHDR and CDR2 SFDVKD. The CDR3 runs to 18 residues. Trimming left V 2 bases short and J 6 bases short, with 23 bases between. The CDR3 bases are TGTGCCACCAGTGATTCGCTTAACGGCCCACGAGCTGTGGATACGCAGTATTTT. This translates into CATSDSLNGPRAVDTQYF.

The chain carries TRBV18 and TRBJ2-5; D call uncertain. CDR1 is KGHSH and CDR2 is LQKENI in the germline V gene. CDR3 length equals 16 residues. V was cut by 3 bases and J by 1 base, with 15 bases left in between. CDR3 DNA: TGTGCCAGCTCACCCGACCCTCTACACAGCCAAGAGACCCAGTACTTC. This gives the protein CASSPDPLHSQETQYF.

The chain links TRBV9 to TRBJ2-2; unclear D gene. Deletions cut 4 bases from V and 2 bases from J, with 9 bases between. In germline, CDR1 is SGDLS, CDR2 YYNGEE. The CDR3 runs 14 residues. The CDR3 DNA is TGTGCCAGCAGCTCAGAACCCAACACCGGGGAGCTGTTTTTT. The encoded protein is CASSSEPNTGELFF.

Ten or more counts support this clonotype. V usage is TRBV29-1 and J usage is TRBJ2-1; the D gene is possibly TRBD1 (5 bases). V lost 3 bases to trimming and J lost 9 bases, with 21 bases between them. The CDR3 is 15 amino acids. Per the germline V gene, CDR1 is SQVTM and CDR2 is ANQGSEA. The CDR3 spells CSVEVERGSVGEQFF. CDR3 nucleotide sequence: TGCAGCGTTGAGGTAGAAAGGGGATCGGTTGGTGAGCAGTTCTTC.

In its sample, this clonotype was seen many times. The chain couples TRBV12-3 or TRBV12-4 to TRBJ2-1; 9 bases align to TRBD2. V lost 7 bases, J lost 4 bases, and 8 bases stayed unmatched. CDR3 length: 15 amino acids. The CDR3: CASTPAAGGYNEQFF. Here the CDR3 DNA reads TGTGCCAGCACCCCGGCCGCGGGAGGGTACAATGAGCAGTTCTTC.

This clonotype was detected ten times or more. The genes are TRBV12-3 or TRBV12-4 and TRBJ2-6, with D possibly matching TRBD2 (6 bases). CDR3 length equals 18 residues. V dropped 3 bases and J dropped 0 bases, with 15 bases sitting between them. CDR3 sequence (DNA): TGTGCCAGCAGTTTGAGTGGAGCGGGCCGCTCTGGGGCCAACGTCCTGACTTTC. This encodes CASSLSGAGRSGANVLTF.

The table lists this clonotype with many counts. The chain links TRBV25-1 to TRBJ1-1; TRBD1 agrees at 8 bases. The CDR3 runs to 13 residues. Trimming at V came to 4 bases and at J to 12 bases, leaving 10 bases not matched to a gene. Germline V lookup: CDR1 MGHDK, CDR2 SYGVNS. For the CDR3, the DNA is TGTGCCAGCAGTGCTCCGGGACAGGAGGATTCTTTCTTT. Translating it yields CASSAPGQEDSFF.

The sample holds many counts of this clonotype. The chain links TRBV9 to TRBJ2-7, with D perhaps TRBD2 (5 bases). The CDR3 length is 15 residues. V was pared by 7 bases and J by 7 bases, with 24 bases between. Germline assignment: CDR1 SGDLS and CDR2 YYNGEE. The DNA for the CDR3 is TGTGCCAGCCTCCTGGGAGCGCGCAGATGGTGGGAGCAGTACTTC. Its translation is CASLLGARRWWEQYF.

This clonotype was detected ten times or more. V gene TRBV6-5 combines with J gene TRBJ2-1; TRBD1 is a possible D gene (6 bases). In germline, CDR1 is MNHEY, CDR2 SVGAGI. Trimming took 4 bases from V and 6 from J, leaving 13 bases between them. The CDR3 covers 14 residues. CDR3 sequence reads: CASSLGARVNEQFF. The CDR3, as DNA: TGTGCCAGCAGTTTGGGGGCCAGGGTCAATGAGCAGTTCTTC.

About this clonotype itself: A read error may explain this, as a much larger clone is one base away. The chain has TRBV5-6 and TRBJ2-1; D may match TRBD1 or TRBD2 (5 bases each). V dropped 4 bases and J dropped 12 bases, with 17 bases sitting between them. CDR1 SGHDT and CDR2 YYEEEE come from the germline V gene. The CDR3 length is 13 residues. CDR3 sequence (DNA): TGTGCCAGCAGCATGGGACGGCGCGATGGGCAGTTCTTC. The encoded protein is CASSMGRRDGQFF.

This clonotype occurred a few times. The J gene is TRBJ1-1, the V gene TRBV5-1, with TRBD1 as a possible D gene (5 bases). Germline loops: CDR1 SGHRS, CDR2 YFSETQ. The CDR3 length is 15 residues. Trimming shortened V by 3 bases and J by 2 bases, and 14 bases separated the two germline ends. CDR3 residues: CASSWQAGVNTEAFF. In nucleotides, the CDR3 is TGCGCCAGCAGCTGGCAGGCGGGGGTTAACACTGAAGCTTTCTTT.